The sample holds one count of the clone carrying this TCR beta chain. Its specificity is not known. Extraction of RNA together with DNA used roughly 19-32 mg of unsorted bulk tissue. Surgical resection served as treatment for the primary liver carcinoma of these patients. These data originate in a study of tumor-infiltrating lymphocytes in primary liver carcinoma. Study-wide results and caveats: Lower overlap was observed for tumor-adjacent and tumor-blood pairs relative to tumor region pairs.

V lost 6 bases and J lost 0, with 14 bases in between. Germline V gene data show CDR1 as SGHAT and CDR2 as FQNNGV. This CDR3 has 16 amino acids. The investigators made TCR beta cDNA from 400 to 500 ng total RNA, using a constant-region primer. For TCR beta, libraries were produced by three nested multiplex PCR rounds using slightly modified ARM-PCR. Each of the first two PCR rounds ran roughly 10 cycles with TRBV1-TRBV30 forward and C-beta reverse primers. TCRdb re-called the multiplex PCR reads through MiXCR, storing one row per CDR3 protein. The table shows just under 95,000 distinct CDR3 sequences, with approximately 68% occurring only once.

Sample: tumor-adjacent normal liver tissue. The chain is built from TRBV11-2 and TRBJ2-2, with TRBD1 as a possible D gene (5 bases). The clonotype was recovered from a man aged 40-55 years with primary liver carcinoma and hepatitis B virus infection. Here the CDR3 reads CASSLGPVANTGELFF. Written as DNA, the CDR3 is TGTGCCAGCAGTTTGGGGCCGGTCGCGAACACCGGGGAGCTGTTTTTT.